This paragraph covers one TCR beta chain sequence. What it recognizes is unknown. This entry comes from a study of blood T cells in healthy people across ages. Study conclusions and caveats: Unsorted PBMCs blocked a conclusive comparison of naive and antigen-experienced cells. Estimates of total diversity, which came from one million sequenced T cells, were considered to be underestimates.

For the second PCR, which ran for roughly 6 to 12 cycles, a sample-barcoded 5' primer and a J-beta primer mix were used. TCRdb ran MiXCR on the 5' RACE reads and lists one entry per CDR3 protein. The sample has roughly 800,000 distinct CDR3 sequences, about 62% seen once. The receptor was isolated from a man younger than 40 in good health. The sequencing sample was made of blood.

CDR3 in amino acids: CASSQVQAVDEQFF. As DNA, the CDR3 is TGTGCCAGCAGCCAGGTACAAGCAGTGGATGAGCAGTTCTTC. The chain employs TRBV3-1 and TRBJ2-1; no reliable D call. The CDR3 runs to 14 residues. V gave up 3 bases and J gave up 8 bases, with 14 bases separating them. Per germline, CDR1 LGHDT and CDR2 YNNKEL (reference sequence).